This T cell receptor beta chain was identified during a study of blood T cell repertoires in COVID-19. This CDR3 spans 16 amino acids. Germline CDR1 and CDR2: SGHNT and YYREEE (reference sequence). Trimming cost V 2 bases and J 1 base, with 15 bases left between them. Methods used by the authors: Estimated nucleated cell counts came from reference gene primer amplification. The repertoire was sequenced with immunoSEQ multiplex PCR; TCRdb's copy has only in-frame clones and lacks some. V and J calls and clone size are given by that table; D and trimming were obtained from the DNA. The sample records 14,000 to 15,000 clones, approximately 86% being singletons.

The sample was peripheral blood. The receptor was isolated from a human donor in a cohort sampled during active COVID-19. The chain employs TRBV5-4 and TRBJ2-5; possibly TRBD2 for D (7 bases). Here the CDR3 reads CASSLRGGGPQETQYF. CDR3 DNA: TGTGCCAGCAGCTTACGGGGAGGGGGGCCCCAAGAGACCCAGTACTTC.